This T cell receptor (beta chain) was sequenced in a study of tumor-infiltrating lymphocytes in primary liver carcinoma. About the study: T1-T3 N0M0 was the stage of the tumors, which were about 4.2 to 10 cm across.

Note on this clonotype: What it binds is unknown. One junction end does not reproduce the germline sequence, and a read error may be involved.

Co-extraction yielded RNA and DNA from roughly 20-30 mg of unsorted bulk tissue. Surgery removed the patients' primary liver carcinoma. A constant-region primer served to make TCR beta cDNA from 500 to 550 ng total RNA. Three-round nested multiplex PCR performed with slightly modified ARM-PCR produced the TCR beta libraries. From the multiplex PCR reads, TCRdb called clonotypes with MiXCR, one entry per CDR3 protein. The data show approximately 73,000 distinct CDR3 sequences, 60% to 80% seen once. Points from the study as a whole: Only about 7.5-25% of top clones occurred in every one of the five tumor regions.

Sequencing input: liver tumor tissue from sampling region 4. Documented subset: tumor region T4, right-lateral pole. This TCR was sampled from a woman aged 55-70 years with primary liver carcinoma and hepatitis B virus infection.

DNA of the CDR3: TGTACCAGCAGTTACCGAAGGTTGGGCACTGAAGCTTTCTTT. Protein product: CTSSYRRLGTEAFF. This chain joins TRBV6-5 and TRBJ1-1, with D unresolved. The V gene's germline CDR1 is MNHEY and CDR2 SVGAGI. The CDR3 runs to 14 residues.